These 27 T cell receptor beta chains share one sample of origin, sequenced in a study of circulating tumor DNA in untreated peripheral T-cell lymphoma. The method was immunoSEQ multiplex PCR; TCRdb's version includes in-frame clones alone and lacks a portion of them. The sample lists roughly 10,000 clones; 82% were seen once. Input material: tumor tissue. Receptors originate from a human donor with peripheral T-cell lymphoma.

This chain joins TRBV11-3 and TRBJ1-2; D is unclear. CDR3 length equals 18 residues. Germline values: CDR1 SGHNT, CDR2 YENEEA. V lost 5 bases and J lost 8, with 30 bases in between. CDR3: CASSNSSGFGEGNYGYTF. The CDR3 nucleotides are TGTGCCAGCAGCAACAGTAGTGGTTTTGGTGAAGGGAATTACGGCTACACCTTC.

The rearrangement links TRBV11-1 to TRBJ1-5; D is possibly TRBD1 (6 bases). V dropped 4 bases and J dropped 0 bases, with 10 bases sitting between them. Looked up from germline, CDR1 is SGHAT and CDR2 is FQDESV (reference sequence). The length of the CDR3 is 15 residues. The CDR3 reads CASSSDRSSNQPQHF. The CDR3 DNA reads TGTGCCAGCAGCTCGGACAGAAGTAGCAATCAGCCCCAGCATTTT.

The rearrangement links TRBV30 to TRBJ1-5; D might be TRBD1 (6 bases). Germline values: CDR1 GTSNPN, CDR2 SVGIG (reference sequence). There are 13 residues in the CDR3. V was cut by 2 bases and J by 4 bases, with 9 bases left in between. The CDR3 DNA reads TGTGCCTGGAGTAGGACAGAGAATCAGCCCCAGCATTTT. Protein sequence: CAWSRTENQPQHF.

This rearrangement joins TRBV7-1 to TRBJ2-6; no reliable D call. TRBV7-1 belongs to the ORF category, with a function that is uncertain. The V and J ends lost 4 bases and 0 bases respectively, with 10 bases between them. This CDR3 spans 16 amino acids. The CDR3 loop is CASSLEHYSGANVLTF. For the CDR3, the DNA is TGTGCCAGCAGCTTAGAACATTACTCTGGGGCCAACGTCCTGACTTTC.

The genes are TRBV29-1 and TRBJ1-2; possible D gene TRBD1, 5 bases. Trimming cost V 7 bases and J 7 bases, with 16 bases left between them. In germline, CDR1 is SQVTM, CDR2 ANQGSEA. CDR3 size: 12 residues. CDR3 sequence (DNA): TGCAGCGCTTGGGGGACCCTCTTTGGCTACACCTTC. Translated, it gives CSAWGTLFGYTF.

J is TRBJ1-4 and V is TRBV6-8, with no clear D. V was shortened by 8 bases and J by 3 bases, with 16 bases between the two germline ends. Germline V gives CDR1 MNHGY, CDR2 SAAAGT. CDR3 length equals 15 residues. In nucleotides, the CDR3 is TGTGCCAGCCGTGGTATGCTCGGGGCTAATGAAAAACTGTTTTTT. Translating it yields CASRGMLGANEKLFF.

V is TRBV21-1 and J is TRBJ2-5. TRBV21-1 is reported as a pseudogene. CDR3 length: 15 amino acids. CDR3 DNA: TGTGCCAGCAGCTTAGTATGGGGAAGCCAAGAGACCCAGTACTTC. Translation gives CASSLVWGSQETQYF.

This chain connects TRBV6-8 to TRBJ2-5, with D perhaps being TRBD1 or TRBD2 (6 bases each). V was trimmed by 6 bases and J by 7 bases, leaving 12 bases between them. Germline lookup yields CDR1 MNHGY and CDR2 SAAAGT. This CDR3 contains 12 residues. CDR3 in amino acids: CASSSEGGTQYF. As DNA, the CDR3 is TGTGCCAGCAGCTCCGAGGGGGGGACCCAGTACTTC.

This clone was seen a single time. This chain uses TRBV29-1 with TRBJ2-2, with TRBD1 matching over 9 bases. V dropped 4 bases and J dropped 3; count of bases not matched to a gene: 0. The CDR3 extends over 13 amino acids. The germline CDR1 and CDR2 sequences are SQVTM and ANQGSEA. CDR3 DNA: TGCAGCGTTGGGGACAGGGACACCGGGGAGCTGTTTTTT. Translated, it gives CSVGDRDTGELFF.

CDR3 bases: TGTGCCAGTAGTATCTTCCCGGGGAAGGCGAGCTACGAGCAGTACTTC. The encoded protein is CASSIFPGKASYEQYF. V is TRBV19 and J is TRBJ2-7, with D possibly being TRBD2 (5 bases). The V gene's germline CDR1 is LNHDA and CDR2 SQIVND (reference sequence). The V end was cut by 3 bases, the J end by 3 bases, with 18 bases between. The CDR3 runs 16 residues.

The chain recombines TRBV1 with TRBJ1-1. TRBV1 is tagged as a pseudogene. This CDR3 spans 14 amino acids. The CDR3 nucleotides read TGCGCCAGCAGCCAAGTGACCGATGAACACGAAGCTTTCTTT. Residues: CASSQVTDEHEAFF.

This chain joins TRBV22-1 and TRBJ1-1. TRBV22-1 is an annotated pseudogene. The CDR3 length is 13 residues. CDR3 sequence: CASSVGKYTEAFF. The CDR3 DNA sequence: TGTGCCAGCAGCGTAGGCAAATACACTGAAGCTTTCTTT.

This chain connects TRBV19 to TRBJ1-1; D call uncertain. V lost 7 bases to trimming and J lost 5 bases, with 17 bases between them. The CDR3 loop spans 14 amino acids. The germline gives CDR1 LNHDA, CDR2 SQIVND (reference sequence). In DNA form, the CDR3 reads TGTGCCAGTACCCCGGGGAGGGTAGTAACTGAAGCTTTCTTT. It yields the protein CASTPGRVVTEAFF.

Here the CDR3 reads CASGTSGGTYNEQFF. CDR3 sequence (DNA): TGCGCCAGCGGGACTAGCGGGGGGACGTACAATGAGCAGTTCTTC. V and J are TRBV5-1 and TRBJ2-1; 15 bases are a match to TRBD2. Unmatched junction bases numbered 3, after V lost 7 bases and J lost 4 bases. The CDR3 length is 15 residues. CDR1 and CDR2 from the germline V gene are SGHRS and YFSETQ.

This clone occurred once. V is TRBV19 and J is TRBJ1-5; unclear D gene. The CDR3 loop spans 12 amino acids. Germline lookup yields CDR1 LNHDA and CDR2 SQIVND (reference sequence). V lost 5 bases to trimming and J lost 7 bases, with 9 bases between them. The CDR3 region is CASSPQIQPQHF. DNA of the CDR3: TGTGCCAGTAGTCCGCAAATACAGCCCCAGCATTTT.

This chain joins TRBV19 and TRBJ2-2; possibly TRBD1 for D (6 bases). The CDR3 length is 15 residues. Germline V lookup: CDR1 LNHDA, CDR2 SQIVND (reference sequence). Trimming left V 4 bases short and J 7 bases short, with 16 bases between. The CDR3 here is CASSNTGNRDGELFF. The DNA for the CDR3 is TGTGCCAGTAGTAATACAGGGAATCGCGACGGGGAGCTGTTTTTT.

This chain joins TRBV6-8 and TRBJ1-2; 7 bases are a match to TRBD1. The CDR3 is 14 amino acids. The V gene's germline CDR1 is MNHGY and CDR2 SAAAGT. V trimming: 6 bases; J trimming: 4 bases; junction bases outside the gene matches: 8. The CDR3, as DNA: TGTGCCAGCAGAACGTCAGGGGGAAGCTATGGCTACACCTTC. Amino acid sequence: CASRTSGGSYGYTF.

The chain combines TRBV29-1 with TRBJ2-5; perhaps TRBD1 as D (6 bases). V was trimmed by 6 bases and J by 1 base, leaving 12 bases between them. Germline CDR1 and CDR2: SQVTM and ANQGSEA. This CDR3 is built from 13 residues. The CDR3 DNA follows: TGCAGCGTGGAAAGGACAGCCCAAGAGACCCAGTACTTC. Its protein product is CSVERTAQETQYF. The variable domain in full, with the rest retrieved from reference TRBV29-1 and TRBJ2-5, is SAVISQKPSRDICQRGTSLTIQCQVDSQVTMMFWYRQQPGQSLTLIATANQGSEATYESGFVIDKFPISRPNLTFSTLTVSNMSPEDSSIYLCSVERTAQETQYFGPGTRLLVL.

The count of this clone is one. This chain links TRBV19 with TRBJ2-3; 8 nucleotides agree with TRBD2. Germline values: CDR1 LNHDA, CDR2 SQIVND (reference sequence). V dropped 4 bases and J dropped 9; count of bases not matched to a gene: 15. The CDR3 extends over 16 amino acids. CDR3 in DNA: TGTGCCAGTAGTAGCGGGGAGCGGGGGTATCCCGCAACGCAGTATTTT. It is translated as CASSSGERGYPATQYF.

The rearrangement joins TRBV11-3 to TRBJ2-7; 8 positions match TRBD2. V lost 3 bases to trimming and J lost 4 bases; unmatched junction nucleotides: 8. Germline V CDR1 and CDR2: SGHNT, YENEEA. This CDR3 has 15 amino acids. The CDR3 region is CASSFAASGQYEQYF. The DNA for the CDR3 is TGTGCCAGCAGCTTTGCCGCTAGCGGGCAGTACGAGCAGTACTTC.

The V and J genes are TRBV29-1 and TRBJ2-1; tentatively, D is TRBD1 (6 bases). Germline CDR1 SQVTM, CDR2 ANQGSEA. The length of the CDR3 is 15 residues. V was shortened by 0 bases and J by 4 bases, with 13 bases between the two germline ends. CDR3 residues: CSVEESGQPYNEQFF. The CDR3 DNA reads TGCAGCGTTGAAGAATCAGGACAGCCGTACAATGAGCAGTTCTTC.

This chain uses TRBV6-8 with TRBJ2-1; D is unclear. Germline V CDR1 and CDR2: MNHGY, SAAAGT. The V end was cut by 8 bases, the J end by 1 base, with 15 bases between. This CDR3 spans 15 amino acids. For the CDR3, the DNA is TGTGCCAGCCTCGCAAGAAGCGTTTCCTACAATGAGCAGTTCTTC. Protein product: CASLARSVSYNEQFF.

This clone was seen a single time. The rearrangement links TRBV19 to TRBJ1-1, with 9 nucleotides matching TRBD1. Trimming removed 4 bases from V and 9 bases from J; junction bases left unmatched: 9. The germline gives CDR1 LNHDA, CDR2 SQIVND (reference sequence). This CDR3 is built from 14 residues. The CDR3 sequence is CASSTGQGRNQAFF. The CDR3 DNA reads TGTGCCAGTAGTACCGGACAGGGGAGAAATCAAGCTTTCTTT.

This clone was counted a single time. This chain uses TRBV25-1 with TRBJ2-7; D gene uncertain. V dropped 5 bases and J dropped 2 bases, with 13 bases sitting between them. Germline assignment: CDR1 MGHDK and CDR2 SYGVNS. The CDR3 is 14 amino acids. The CDR3 sequence: CASSPAGLPYEQYF. The CDR3 DNA reads TGTGCCAGCAGTCCGGCAGGCCTCCCCTACGAGCAGTACTTC.

The chain is built from TRBV7-7 and TRBJ1-4, with D perhaps matching TRBD1 (5 bases). This CDR3 region has 14 residues. The germline CDR1 and CDR2 sequences are SSHAT and FNYEAQ (reference sequence). Trimming took 2 bases from V and 4 from J, leaving 8 bases between them. The chain's CDR3 is CASSLSGFNEKLFF. CDR3 DNA sequence: TGTGCCAGCAGCTTATCAGGGTTTAATGAAAAACTGTTTTTT.

The J gene is TRBJ2-3, the V gene TRBV11-3; 15 nucleotides agree with TRBD2. Germline-derived CDR1 and CDR2 are SGHNT and YENEEA. There are 17 residues in the CDR3. The V and J ends lost 4 bases and 4 bases, in that order; junction bases with no gene match: 6. The CDR3 region has the DNA TGTGCCAGCAGCTCCGGACTAGCGGGGGGGACAGCAGATACGCAGTATTTT. Translating gives CASSSGLAGGTADTQYF.

This sequence joins TRBV18 and TRBJ1-1, with D possibly matching TRBD1 (5 bases). Looked up from germline, CDR1 is KGHSH and CDR2 is LQKENI. CDR3 length: 14 residues. V was shortened by 6 bases and J by 5 bases, with 16 bases between the two germline ends. CDR3 sequence (DNA): TGTGCCAGCTCCCCCTCGGGGGGTAGGACTGAAGCTTTCTTT. Its protein is CASSPSGGRTEAFF.